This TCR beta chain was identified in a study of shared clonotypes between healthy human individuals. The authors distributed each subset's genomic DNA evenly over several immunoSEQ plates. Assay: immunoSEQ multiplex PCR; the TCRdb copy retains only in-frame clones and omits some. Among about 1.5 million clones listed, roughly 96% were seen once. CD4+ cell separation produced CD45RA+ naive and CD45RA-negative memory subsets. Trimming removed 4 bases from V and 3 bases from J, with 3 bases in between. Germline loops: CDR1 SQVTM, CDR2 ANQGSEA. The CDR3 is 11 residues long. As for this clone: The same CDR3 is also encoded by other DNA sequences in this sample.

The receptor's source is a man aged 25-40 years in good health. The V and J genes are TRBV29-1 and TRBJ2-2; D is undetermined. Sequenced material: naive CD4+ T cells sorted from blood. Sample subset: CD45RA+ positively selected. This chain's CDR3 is CSVADTGELFF. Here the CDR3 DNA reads TGCAGCGTTGCAGACACCGGGGAGCTGTTTTTT.